These 21 T cell receptor beta chains originate from one sample sequenced in a study of cytomegalovirus exposure and HLA in healthy donors (TCRdb year 2017). The library was generated by the immunoSEQ multiplex PCR assay. The multiplex PCR relied on a mix of 60 forward primers for TCR Vbeta segments and 13 reverse primers for TCR Jbeta segments. TCRdb stores this immuneACCESS table with in-frame sequences only. Part of the clones is absent; in the studies checked, under half of the shortfall reflects unresolved V genes, and no reason is known for the rest. The sample records about 130,000 clones, 75% to 85% of which are singletons. The top ten constitute 1% of the sample. Material for sequencing was PBMCs. Every receptor here comes from a man in his forties or fifties in good health and CMV-seronegative.

The chain employs TRBV11-2 and TRBJ2-7; a weak D match, TRBD2 (5 bases). The V and J ends lost 6 bases and 5 bases respectively, with 11 bases between them. CDR3 length: 12 amino acids. Germline V CDR1 and CDR2: SGHAT, FQNNGV. DNA of the CDR3: TGTGCCAGCAGGGGCGACGGGGACGAGCAGTACTTC. It translates to CASRGDGDEQYF.

The V call is TRBV27, the J call TRBJ2-1, with 8 positions matching TRBD2. The CDR3 sequence is 15 residues long. Looked up from germline, CDR1 is MNHEY and CDR2 is SMNVEV (reference sequence). The J segment lost 5 bases and the V segment lost 1 base, leaving 4 bases of the junction unmatched. The chain's CDR3 is CASSLYRAGDNEQFF. The CDR3 nucleotides read TGTGCCAGCAGTTTATATCGAGCGGGGGACAATGAGCAGTTCTTC.

Only one count was recorded for this clone. The rearrangement links TRBV6-6 to TRBJ1-6; 7 bases line up with TRBD1. Germline assignment: CDR1 MNHNY and CDR2 SVGAGI (reference sequence). After removal of 6 bases from V and 7 bases from J, the junction contained 6 bases not matched to a gene. The CDR3 sequence is 14 residues long. CDR3 DNA sequence: TGTGCCAGCAGAGACAGGGCGGGAAATTCACCCCTCCACTTT. This encodes CASRDRAGNSPLHF.

J is TRBJ1-2 and V is TRBV28; possible D gene TRBD1, 6 bases. Germline loops: CDR1 MDHEN, CDR2 SYDVKM. This CDR3 comprises 14 residues. V dropped 5 bases and J dropped 4 bases, with 14 bases sitting between them. The CDR3 protein is CASSGGQGGYGYTF. The CDR3 bases are TGTGCCAGCAGTGGGGGCCAGGGTGGCTATGGCTACACCTTC.

The chain recombines TRBV7-9 with TRBJ2-7, with TRBD2 matching 10 bases. Germline lookup yields CDR1 SEHNR and CDR2 FQNEAQ (reference sequence). After removal of 2 bases from V and 0 bases from J, the junction contained 1 base not matched to a gene. This CDR3 comprises 15 residues. CDR3 in DNA: TGTGCCAGCAGCTTAATAGCGGGGGGCTCCTACGAGCAGTACTTC. This sequence encodes CASSLIAGGSYEQYF.

This clone was found once. The chain carries TRBV2 and TRBJ2-2; 10 nucleotides agree with TRBD1. The CDR3 length is 15 residues. With V trimmed by 6 bases and J by 6 bases, 7 bases remained unmatched. Per the germline V gene, CDR1 is SNHLY and CDR2 is FYNNEI. The CDR3 DNA is TGTGCCAGCAGCGTTAGCGACAGGGGGCCCGGGGAGCTGTTTTTT. Translation: CASSVSDRGPGELFF.

This chain links TRBV2 with TRBJ1-5; tentative D call: TRBD1 (5 bases). CDR1 SNHLY and CDR2 FYNNEI come from the germline V gene. V lost 5 bases, J lost 9 bases, and 14 bases lay in between. The CDR3 sequence is 13 residues long. The CDR3 reads CASSTGPYPPQHF. Written as DNA, the CDR3 is TGTGCCAGCAGTACAGGACCTTATCCGCCCCAGCATTTT.

V gene TRBV23-1 combines with J gene TRBJ2-5; 9 positions match TRBD1. TRBV23-1 is identified as an open reading frame with a role that is uncertain. The CDR3 extends over 16 amino acids. Trimming removed 8 bases from V and 4 bases from J; junction bases left unmatched: 14. The CDR3 is CASHRIQGALVETQYF. The CDR3 DNA sequence: TGCGCCAGCCACAGAATACAGGGGGCGCTCGTAGAGACCCAGTACTTC.

The V gene is TRBV28, the J gene TRBJ2-7, with D possibly being TRBD1 (5 bases). Germline V lookup: CDR1 MDHEN, CDR2 SYDVKM. The CDR3 has 16 amino acids. Between the trimmed V and J ends, which lost 5 bases and 5 bases, there was a span of 22 bases. CDR3 sequence: CASSPYAQAQGDEQYF. In DNA form, the CDR3 reads TGTGCCAGCAGTCCCTACGCACAGGCCCAAGGAGACGAGCAGTACTTC.

The chain has TRBV28 and TRBJ2-5, with 16 positions matching TRBD2. The CDR3 consists of 19 residues. The germline gives CDR1 MDHEN, CDR2 SYDVKM. Trimming removed 6 bases from V and 5 bases from J; junction bases left unmatched: 15. CDR3 sequence: CASSEFTGTSGGAGETQYF. As DNA, the CDR3 is TGTGCCAGCAGCGAGTTTACAGGGACTAGCGGGGGGGCCGGGGAGACCCAGTACTTC.

The gene calls are TRBV25-1 and TRBJ1-1; the match to TRBD1 covers 7 bases. CDR3 length: 15 residues. Germline CDR1 MGHDK, CDR2 SYGVNS. Trimming at V came to 3 bases and at J to 3 bases, leaving 7 bases not matched to a gene. DNA of the CDR3: TGTGCCAGCAGTGAGGTCAGGGGGTCGGACACTGAAGCTTTCTTT. Protein product: CASSEVRGSDTEAFF. Drawing the rest from reference TRBV25-1 and TRBJ1-1, the complete variable domain is EADIYQTPRYLVIGTGKKITLECSQTMGHDKMYWYQQDPGMELHLIHYSYGVNSTEKGDLSSESTVSRIRTEHFPLTLESARPSHTSQYLCASSEVRGSDTEAFFGQGTRLTVV.

V gene TRBV9 combines with J gene TRBJ2-1; TRBD2 matches 10 bases. V shed 3 bases and J 4 bases; nucleotides not matched to a gene: 4. The CDR3 totals 15 residues. Germline loops: CDR1 SGDLS, CDR2 YYNGEE. CDR3 sequence reads: CASSASGSEYNEQFF. The CDR3 region has the DNA TGTGCCAGCAGCGCTAGCGGGAGTGAATACAATGAGCAGTTCTTC. Full variable domain (outside the CDR3, taken from reference TRBV9 and TRBJ2-1): DSGVTQTPKHLITATGQRVTLRCSPRSGDLSVYWYQQSLDQGLQFLIQYYNGEERAKGNILERFSAQQFPDLHSELNLSSLELGDSALYFCASSASGSEYNEQFFGPGTRLTVL.

J is TRBJ2-3 and V is TRBV7-2, with TRBD2 matching over 12 bases. CDR3 length equals 16 residues. The germline CDR1 and CDR2 sequences are SGHTA and FQGNSA. The V segment lost 5 bases and the J segment 6 bases; nucleotides outside the gene matches: 9. The CDR3 coding sequence is TGTGCCAGCAGCCCGTCTAGCGGGAGGGCCTCTGATACGCAGTATTTT. The encoded protein is CASSPSSGRASDTQYF.

J is TRBJ2-1 and V is TRBV28; the match to TRBD2 covers 7 bases. V lost 5 bases to trimming and J lost 10 bases; unmatched junction nucleotides: 11. CDR3 length equals 14 residues. Germline lookup yields CDR1 MDHEN and CDR2 SYDVKM. CDR3 sequence (DNA): TGTGCCAGCAGTCTATCGGCGGGAGAACGGGAGCAGTTCTTC. Translating it yields CASSLSAGEREQFF. Based on the CDR3 plus reference TRBV28 and TRBJ2-1, the full variable domain is DVKVTQSSRYLVKRTGEKVFLECVQDMDHENMFWYRQDPGLGLRLIYFSYDVKMKEKGDIPEGYSVSREKKERFSLILESASTNQTSMYLCASSLSAGEREQFFGPGTRLTVL.

This rearrangement joins TRBV7-9 to TRBJ2-3; TRBD1 is a possible D gene (6 bases). The V gene lost 1 base and the J gene lost 0 bases, with 11 bases spanning the gap. From germline, CDR1 is SEHNR and CDR2 FQNEAQ (reference sequence). This CDR3 has 16 residues. This CDR3 is CASSLERTASTDTQYF. Here the CDR3 DNA reads TGTGCCAGCAGCTTAGAGCGGACAGCTAGCACAGATACGCAGTATTTT.

This clone was observed a single time. This chain connects TRBV6-5 to TRBJ1-1, with no clear D. This CDR3 region has 15 residues. V lost 0 bases and J 0 bases, leaving 8 bases between the germline ends. Germline CDR1 is MNHEY and CDR2 is SVGAGI. CDR3 region: CASSYSWGVNTEAFF. CDR3 nucleotides: TGTGCCAGCAGTTACTCTTGGGGAGTGAACACTGAAGCTTTCTTT.

Here the CDR3 DNA reads TGTGCCAGCAGTTTTGTGGGACAGGGGCGAGGCTACACCTTC. Translating gives CASSFVGQGRGYTF. The V and J genes are TRBV28 and TRBJ1-2, with 10 bases aligning to TRBD1. Germline CDR1 MDHEN, CDR2 SYDVKM. The CDR3 is 14 residues long. Germline trimming cut 3 bases from V and 8 bases from J; bases unmatched to any gene: 6.

The chain joins TRBV6-5 to TRBJ2-7; no clear D. Trimming removed 5 bases at V and 3 bases at J, with 17 bases between. CDR1 and CDR2 (germline): MNHEY, SVGAGI. The CDR3 contains 15 residues. CDR3 sequence: CASSPQPQVSYEQYF. The CDR3 DNA sequence: TGTGCCAGCAGTCCGCAACCGCAGGTTAGCTACGAGCAGTACTTC.

The rearrangement links TRBV2 to TRBJ1-2; D unclear. Germline CDR1 and CDR2: SNHLY and FYNNEI. This CDR3 has 14 amino acids. V lost 3 bases and J 4 bases, leaving 12 bases between the germline ends. The CDR3, as DNA: TGTGCCAGCAGTGATAGCTCGAGGAGCTATGGCTACACCTTC. Protein: CASSDSSRSYGYTF.

The chain recombines TRBV5-1 with TRBJ1-1, with 7 bases fitting TRBD1. Germline CDR1 and CDR2: SGHRS and YFSETQ. J was trimmed by 1 base and V by 8 bases; bases with no gene match: 8. This CDR3 is built from 14 residues. The CDR3 nucleotides are TGCGCCAGTACCGAACAGGGGCCGAACACTGAAGCTTTCTTT. Amino acids: CASTEQGPNTEAFF.

This chain uses TRBV13 with TRBJ2-5, with 12 bases that match TRBD2. V dropped 5 bases and J dropped 3; count of bases not matched to a gene: 7. This CDR3 comprises 16 residues. Per germline, CDR1 PRHDT and CDR2 FYEKMQ (reference sequence). The CDR3 here is CASSAALAGGEETQYF. The CDR3 nucleotides read TGTGCCAGCAGCGCGGCCCTAGCGGGGGGGGAAGAGACCCAGTACTTC.